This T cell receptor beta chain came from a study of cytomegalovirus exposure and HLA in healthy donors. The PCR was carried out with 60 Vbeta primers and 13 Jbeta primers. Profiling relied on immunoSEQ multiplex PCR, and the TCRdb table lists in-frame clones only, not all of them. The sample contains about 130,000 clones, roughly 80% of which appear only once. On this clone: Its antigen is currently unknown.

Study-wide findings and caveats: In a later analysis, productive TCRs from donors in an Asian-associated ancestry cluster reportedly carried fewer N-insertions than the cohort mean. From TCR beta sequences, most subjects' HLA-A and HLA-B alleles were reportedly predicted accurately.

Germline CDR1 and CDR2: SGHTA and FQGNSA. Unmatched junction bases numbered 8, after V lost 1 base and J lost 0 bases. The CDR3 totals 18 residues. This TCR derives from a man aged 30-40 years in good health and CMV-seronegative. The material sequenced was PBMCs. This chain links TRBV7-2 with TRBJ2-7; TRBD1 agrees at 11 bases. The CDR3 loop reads CASSLVGTGGLNSYEQYF. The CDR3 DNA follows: TGTGCCAGCAGCTTAGTGGGGACAGGGGGGCTAAACTCCTACGAGCAGTACTTC. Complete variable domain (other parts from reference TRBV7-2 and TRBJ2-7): GAGVSQSPSNKVTEKGKDVELRCDPISGHTALYWYRQSLGQGLEFLIYFQGNSAPDKSGLPSDRFSAERTGGSVSTLTIQRTQQEDSAVYLCASSLVGTGGLNSYEQYFGPGTRLTVT.